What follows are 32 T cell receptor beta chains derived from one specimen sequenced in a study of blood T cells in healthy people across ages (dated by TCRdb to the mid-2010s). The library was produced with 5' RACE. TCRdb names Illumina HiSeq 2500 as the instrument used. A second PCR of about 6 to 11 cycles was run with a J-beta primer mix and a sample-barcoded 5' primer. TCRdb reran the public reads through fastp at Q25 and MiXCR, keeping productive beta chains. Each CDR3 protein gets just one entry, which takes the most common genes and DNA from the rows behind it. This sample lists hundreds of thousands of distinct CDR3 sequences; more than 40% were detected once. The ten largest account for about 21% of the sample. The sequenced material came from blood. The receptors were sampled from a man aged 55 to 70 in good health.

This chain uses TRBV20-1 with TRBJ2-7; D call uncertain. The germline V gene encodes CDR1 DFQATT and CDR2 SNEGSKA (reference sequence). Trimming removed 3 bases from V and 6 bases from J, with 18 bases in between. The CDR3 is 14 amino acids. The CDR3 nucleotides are TGCAGTGCTAGTGCCCTCACATTTGGATCCGAGCAGTACTTC. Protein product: CSASALTFGSEQYF.

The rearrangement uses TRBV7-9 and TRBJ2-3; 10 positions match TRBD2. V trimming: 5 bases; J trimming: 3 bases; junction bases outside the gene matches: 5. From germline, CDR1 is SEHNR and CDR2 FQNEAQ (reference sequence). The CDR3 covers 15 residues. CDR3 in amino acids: CASSPSAGGTDTQYF. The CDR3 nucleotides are TGTGCCAGCAGCCCCTCAGCGGGGGGGACAGATACGCAGTATTTT.

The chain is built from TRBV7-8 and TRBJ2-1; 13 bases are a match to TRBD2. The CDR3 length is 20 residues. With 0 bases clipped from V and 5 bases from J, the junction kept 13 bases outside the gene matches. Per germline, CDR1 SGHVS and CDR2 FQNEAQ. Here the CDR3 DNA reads TGTGCCAGCAGCTTAGCCTACAGGAGACTAGCGGGGGGTTCACACAATGAGCAGTTCTTC. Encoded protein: CASSLAYRRLAGGSHNEQFF.

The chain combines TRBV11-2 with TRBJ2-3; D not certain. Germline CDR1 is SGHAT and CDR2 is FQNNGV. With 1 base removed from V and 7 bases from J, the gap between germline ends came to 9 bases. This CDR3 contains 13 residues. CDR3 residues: CASSLGARNTQYF. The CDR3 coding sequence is TGTGCCAGCAGCTTAGGAGCGCGGAATACGCAGTATTTT. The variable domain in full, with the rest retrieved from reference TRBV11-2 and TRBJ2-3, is EAGVAQSPRYKIIEKRQSVAFWCNPISGHATLYWYQQILGQGPKLLIQFQNNGVVDDSQLPKDRFSAERLKGVDSTLKIQPAKLEDSAVYLCASSLGARNTQYFGPGTRLTVL.

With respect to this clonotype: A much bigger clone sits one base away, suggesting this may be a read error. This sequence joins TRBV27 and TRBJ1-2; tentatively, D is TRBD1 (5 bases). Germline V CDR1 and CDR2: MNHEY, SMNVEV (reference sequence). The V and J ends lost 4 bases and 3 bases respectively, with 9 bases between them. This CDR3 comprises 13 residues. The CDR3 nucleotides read TGTGCCAGCAGTTCGGGGCATTACTATGGCTACACCTTC. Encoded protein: CASSSGHYYGYTF.

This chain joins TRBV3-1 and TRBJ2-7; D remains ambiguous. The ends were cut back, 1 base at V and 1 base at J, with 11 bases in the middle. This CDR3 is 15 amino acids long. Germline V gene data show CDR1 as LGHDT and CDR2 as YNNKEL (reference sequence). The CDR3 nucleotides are TGTGCCAGCAGCCAAGGGGCAAGCGCTTCCTACGAGCAGTACTTC. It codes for CASSQGASASYEQYF.

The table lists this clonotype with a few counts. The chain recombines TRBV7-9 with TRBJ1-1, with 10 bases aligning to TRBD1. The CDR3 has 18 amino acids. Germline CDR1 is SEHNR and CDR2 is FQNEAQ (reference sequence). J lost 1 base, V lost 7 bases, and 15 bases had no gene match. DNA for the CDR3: TGTGCCAGCATCCCCTTATCGGGACAGGGGTTTAGGAACACTGAAGCTTTCTTT. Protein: CASIPLSGQGFRNTEAFF. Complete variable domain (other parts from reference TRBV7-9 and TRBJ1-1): DTGVSQNPRHKITKRGQNVTFRCDPISEHNRLYWYRQTLGQGPEFLTYFQNEAQLEKSRLLSDRFSAERPKGSFSTLEIQRTEQGDSAMYLCASIPLSGQGFRNTEAFFGQGTRLTVV.

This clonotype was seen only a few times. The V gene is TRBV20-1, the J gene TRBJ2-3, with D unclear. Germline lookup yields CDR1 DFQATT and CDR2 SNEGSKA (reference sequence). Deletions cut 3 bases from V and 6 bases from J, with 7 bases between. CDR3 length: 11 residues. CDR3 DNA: TGCAGTGCTAGGAATTTGGATACGCAGTATTTT. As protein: CSARNLDTQYF.

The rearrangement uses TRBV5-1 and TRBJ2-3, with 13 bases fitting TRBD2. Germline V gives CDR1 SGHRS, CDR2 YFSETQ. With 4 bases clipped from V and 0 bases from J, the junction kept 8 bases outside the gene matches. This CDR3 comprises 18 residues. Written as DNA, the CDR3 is TGCGCCAGCAGCGCCCGACTAGCGGGAGGTACTAGCACAGATACGCAGTATTTT. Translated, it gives CASSARLAGGTSTDTQYF.

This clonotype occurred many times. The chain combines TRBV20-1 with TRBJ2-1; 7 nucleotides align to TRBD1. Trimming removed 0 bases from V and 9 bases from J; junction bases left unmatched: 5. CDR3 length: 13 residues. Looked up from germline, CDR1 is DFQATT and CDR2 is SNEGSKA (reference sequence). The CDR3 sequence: CSARDDRVSEQFF. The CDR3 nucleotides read TGCAGTGCTAGAGACGACAGGGTCAGTGAGCAGTTCTTC.

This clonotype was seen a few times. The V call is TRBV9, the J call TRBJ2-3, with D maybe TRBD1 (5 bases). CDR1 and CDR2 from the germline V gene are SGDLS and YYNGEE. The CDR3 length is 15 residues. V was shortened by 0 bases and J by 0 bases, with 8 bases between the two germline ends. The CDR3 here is CASSVDTGSTDTQYF. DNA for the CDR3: TGTGCCAGCAGCGTAGATACAGGCAGCACAGATACGCAGTATTTT.

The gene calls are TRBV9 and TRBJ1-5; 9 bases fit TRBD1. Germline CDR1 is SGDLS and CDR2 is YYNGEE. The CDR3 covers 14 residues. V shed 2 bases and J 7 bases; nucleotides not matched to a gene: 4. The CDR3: CASSVGTGLQPQHF. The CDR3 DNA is TGTGCCAGCAGCGTTGGGACAGGGTTACAGCCCCAGCATTTT.

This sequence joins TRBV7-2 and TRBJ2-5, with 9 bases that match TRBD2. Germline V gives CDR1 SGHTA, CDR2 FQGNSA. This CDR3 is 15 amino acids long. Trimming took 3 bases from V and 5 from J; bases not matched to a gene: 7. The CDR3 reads CASSFSRGGVETQYF. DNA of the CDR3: TGTGCCAGCAGCTTCTCGCGGGGGGGCGTTGAGACCCAGTACTTC.

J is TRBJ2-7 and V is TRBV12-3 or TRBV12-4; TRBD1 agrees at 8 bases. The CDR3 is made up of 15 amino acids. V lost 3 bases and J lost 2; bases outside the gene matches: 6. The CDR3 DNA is TGTGCCAGCAGTTTTCAGTCAGGGGGCACCTACGAGCAGTACTTC. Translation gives CASSFQSGGTYEQYF.

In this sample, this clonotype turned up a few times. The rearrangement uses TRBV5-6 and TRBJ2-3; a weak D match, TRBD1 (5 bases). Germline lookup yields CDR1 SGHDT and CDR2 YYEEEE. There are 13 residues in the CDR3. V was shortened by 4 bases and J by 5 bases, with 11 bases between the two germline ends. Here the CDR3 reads CASSPGREDTQYF. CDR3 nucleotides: TGTGCCAGCAGCCCGGGCAGGGAAGATACGCAGTATTTT.

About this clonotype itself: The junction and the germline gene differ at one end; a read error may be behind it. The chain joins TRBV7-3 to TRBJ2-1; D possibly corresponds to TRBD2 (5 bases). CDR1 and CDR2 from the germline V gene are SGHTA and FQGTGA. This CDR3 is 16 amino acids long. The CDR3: CASRDIAGGGYSEQFF. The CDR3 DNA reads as TGTGCCAGCAGGGATATTGCAGGAGGCGGTTACAGTGAGCAGTTCTTC.

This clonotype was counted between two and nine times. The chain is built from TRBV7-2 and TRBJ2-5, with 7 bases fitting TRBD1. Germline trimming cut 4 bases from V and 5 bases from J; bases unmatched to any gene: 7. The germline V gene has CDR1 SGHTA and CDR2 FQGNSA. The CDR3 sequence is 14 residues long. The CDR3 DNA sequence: TGTGCCAGCAGCTCGAAGGGGGCTCGGGAGACCCAGTACTTC. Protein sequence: CASSSKGARETQYF.

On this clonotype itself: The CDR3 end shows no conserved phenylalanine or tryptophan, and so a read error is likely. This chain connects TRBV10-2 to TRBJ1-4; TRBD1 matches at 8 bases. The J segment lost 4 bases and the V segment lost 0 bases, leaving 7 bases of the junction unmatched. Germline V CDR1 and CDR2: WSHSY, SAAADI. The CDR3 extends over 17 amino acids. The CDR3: CASSESTRTGFNEKLFY. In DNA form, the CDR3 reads TGCGCCAGCAGTGAGTCGACCCGGACAGGGTTTAATGAAAAACTGTTTTAT.

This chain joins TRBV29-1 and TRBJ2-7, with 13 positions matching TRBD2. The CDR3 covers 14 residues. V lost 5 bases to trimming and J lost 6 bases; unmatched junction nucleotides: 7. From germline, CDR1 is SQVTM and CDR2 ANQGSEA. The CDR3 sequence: CSVTTSGGALEQYF. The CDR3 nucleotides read TGCAGCGTTACTACTAGCGGGGGGGCCCTCGAGCAGTACTTC.

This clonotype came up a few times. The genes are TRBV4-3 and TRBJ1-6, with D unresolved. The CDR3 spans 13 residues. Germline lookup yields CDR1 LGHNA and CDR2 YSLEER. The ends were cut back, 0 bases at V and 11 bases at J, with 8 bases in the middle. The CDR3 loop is CASSQDVRAPLHF. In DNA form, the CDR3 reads TGCGCCAGCAGCCAAGATGTTCGGGCACCCCTCCACTTT.

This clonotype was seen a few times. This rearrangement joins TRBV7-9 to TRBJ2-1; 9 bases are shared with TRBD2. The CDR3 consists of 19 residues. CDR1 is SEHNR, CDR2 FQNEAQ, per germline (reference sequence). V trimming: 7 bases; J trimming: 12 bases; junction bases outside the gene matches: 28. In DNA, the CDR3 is TGTGCCAGCATCCCGCCGGGACAGCGGAGTCTAGCGGGACCCTATGGGCAGTTCTTC. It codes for CASIPPGQRSLAGPYGQFF.

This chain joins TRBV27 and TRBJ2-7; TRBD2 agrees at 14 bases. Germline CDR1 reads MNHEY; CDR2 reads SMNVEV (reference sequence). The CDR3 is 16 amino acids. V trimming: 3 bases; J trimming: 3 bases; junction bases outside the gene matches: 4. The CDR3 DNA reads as TGTGCCAGCAGTTTTGGACTAGCGGGGGGAGGCTACGAGCAGTACTTC. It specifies CASSFGLAGGGYEQYF.

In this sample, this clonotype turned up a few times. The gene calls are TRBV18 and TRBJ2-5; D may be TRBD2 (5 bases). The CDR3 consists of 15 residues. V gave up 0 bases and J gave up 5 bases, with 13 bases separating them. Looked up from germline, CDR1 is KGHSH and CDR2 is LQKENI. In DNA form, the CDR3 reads TGTGCCAGCTCACCACCGTCCGGGATCGGGGAGACCCAGTACTTC. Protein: CASSPPSGIGETQYF.

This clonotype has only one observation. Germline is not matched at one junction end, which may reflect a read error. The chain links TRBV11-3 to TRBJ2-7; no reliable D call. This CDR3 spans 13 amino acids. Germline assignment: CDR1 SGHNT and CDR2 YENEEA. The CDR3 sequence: CVSAGGSSYEQYF. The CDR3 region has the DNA TGTGTCAGCGCCGGCGGTAGCTCCTACGAGCAGTACTTC. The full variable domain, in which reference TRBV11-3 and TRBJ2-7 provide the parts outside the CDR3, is EAGVVQSPRYKIIEKKQPVAFWCNPISGHNTLYWYLQNLGQGPELLIRYENEEAVDDSQLPKDRFSAERLKGVDSTLKIQPAELGDSAVYLCVSAGGSSYEQYFGPGTRLTVT.

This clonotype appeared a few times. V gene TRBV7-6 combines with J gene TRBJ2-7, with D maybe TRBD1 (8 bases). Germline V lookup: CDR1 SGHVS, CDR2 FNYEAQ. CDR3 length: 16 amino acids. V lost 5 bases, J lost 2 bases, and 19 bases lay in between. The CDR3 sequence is CASSTGGAGGTYEQYF. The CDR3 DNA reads TGTGCCAGCAGCACAGGGGGGGCAGGGGGAACCTACGAGCAGTACTTC.

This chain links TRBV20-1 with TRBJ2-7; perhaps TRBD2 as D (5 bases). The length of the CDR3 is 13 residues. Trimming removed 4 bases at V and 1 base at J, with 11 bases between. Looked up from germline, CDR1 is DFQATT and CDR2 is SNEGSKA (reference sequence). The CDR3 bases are TGCAGTGCTAAAGCGGAGATGTCCTACGAGCAGTACTTC. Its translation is CSAKAEMSYEQYF.

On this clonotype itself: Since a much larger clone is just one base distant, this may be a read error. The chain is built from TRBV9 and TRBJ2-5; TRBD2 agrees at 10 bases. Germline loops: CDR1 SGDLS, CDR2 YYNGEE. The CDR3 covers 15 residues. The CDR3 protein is CTSSVAGGPQETQYF. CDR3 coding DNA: TGTACCAGCAGCGTAGCGGGGGGACCCCAAGAGACCCAGTACTTC.

DNA of the CDR3: TGTGCCAGCAGCTACGACAGGGGGGTAGACAATGAGCAGTTCTTC. Amino acids: CASSYDRGVDNEQFF. This chain links TRBV7-2 with TRBJ2-1; 9 nucleotides align to TRBD1. CDR3 size: 15 residues. J lost 5 bases, V lost 4 bases, and 6 bases had no gene match. The V gene's germline CDR1 is SGHTA and CDR2 FQGNSA.

CDR3 protein: CASSLFGTSGGANNEQFF. The CDR3 DNA reads TGTGCCAGCAGTTTATTTGGGACTAGCGGGGGGGCCAACAATGAGCAGTTCTTC. The rearrangement uses TRBV27 and TRBJ2-1; 16 nucleotides align to TRBD2. The junction had 5 bases not matched to a gene; V was cut back by 1 base and J by 5 bases. The CDR3 is 18 residues long. The germline V gene encodes CDR1 MNHEY and CDR2 SMNVEV (reference sequence).

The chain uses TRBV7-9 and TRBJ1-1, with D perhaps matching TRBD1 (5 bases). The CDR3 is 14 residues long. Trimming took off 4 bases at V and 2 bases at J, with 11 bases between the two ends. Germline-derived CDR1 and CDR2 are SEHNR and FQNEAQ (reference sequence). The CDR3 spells CASSSTGPNTEAFF. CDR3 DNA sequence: TGTGCCAGCAGCTCAACAGGACCCAACACTGAAGCTTTCTTT.

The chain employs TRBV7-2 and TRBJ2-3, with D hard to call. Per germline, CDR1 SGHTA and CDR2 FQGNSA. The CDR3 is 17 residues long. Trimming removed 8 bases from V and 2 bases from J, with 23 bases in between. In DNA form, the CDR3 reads TGTGCCAGCTCAGTGGGGAAACCGCGGAGTTTCACAGATACGCAGTATTTT. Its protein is CASSVGKPRSFTDTQYF.

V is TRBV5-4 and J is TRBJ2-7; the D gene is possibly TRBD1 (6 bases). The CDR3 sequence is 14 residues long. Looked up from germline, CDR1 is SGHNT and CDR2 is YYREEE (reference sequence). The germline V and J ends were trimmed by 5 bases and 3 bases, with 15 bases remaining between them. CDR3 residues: CASSRTVENYEQYF. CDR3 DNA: TGTGCCAGCAGTCGGACAGTTGAAAACTACGAGCAGTACTTC. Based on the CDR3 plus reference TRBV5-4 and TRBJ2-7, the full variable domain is ETGVTQSPTHLIKTRGQQVTLRCSSQSGHNTVSWYQQALGQGPQFIFQYYREEENGRGNFPPRFSGLQFPNYSSELNVNALELDDSALYLCASSRTVENYEQYFGPGTRLTVT.